Following are 17 T cell receptor beta chains from one sample sequenced in a study of T cell responses to AZD1222 COVID-19 vaccine. Produced via immunoSEQ multiplex PCR; TCRdb's table is partial and in-frame only. The data show some 130,000 clones, with 80% to 90% seen just once and about a fifth held by the top ten. This sample comprised peripheral blood, obtained on day 0 of AZD1222 vaccination. The receptor source for this set is an adult in good health.

This chain uses TRBV11-2 with TRBJ1-4, with D perhaps matching TRBD1 (5 bases). The V gene's germline CDR1 is SGHAT and CDR2 FQNNGV. The ends were cut back, 0 bases at V and 3 bases at J, with 8 bases in the middle. The CDR3 loop spans 15 amino acids. In DNA, the CDR3 is TGTGCCAGCAGCTTAGATGGGGGGTCTAATGAAAAACTGTTTTTT. Protein sequence: CASSLDGGSNEKLFF.

Only a few counts were recorded for this clone. The V gene is TRBV10-2, the J gene TRBJ2-5; D might be TRBD2 (5 bases). The CDR3 is 14 residues long. From germline, CDR1 is WSHSY and CDR2 SAAADI. The V and J ends lost 4 bases and 2 bases respectively, with 11 bases between them. The CDR3 loop reads CASSVAQLQETQYF. The CDR3 nucleotides are TGCGCCAGCAGTGTAGCGCAATTGCAAGAGACCCAGTACTTC.

The chain links TRBV6-2 or TRBV6-3 to TRBJ1-1; 8 bases map to TRBD1. Germline V gene data show CDR1 as MNHEY and CDR2 as SVGEGT. The junction had 19 bases not matched to a gene; V was cut back by 4 bases and J by 6 bases. The CDR3 consists of 18 residues. The CDR3 is CASSFTARDRSDLAEAFF. The CDR3 DNA is TGTGCCAGCAGTTTCACAGCCCGGGACAGGTCCGATCTCGCTGAAGCTTTCTTT.

This chain joins TRBV29-1 and TRBJ2-1; no clear D gene. The CDR3 contains 16 residues. V lost 2 bases to trimming and J lost 0 bases, with 14 bases between them. Germline V gene data show CDR1 as SQVTM and CDR2 as ANQGSEA. The DNA for the CDR3 is TGCAGCGTTGAACAATTTGGCACCAGCTCCTACAATGAGCAGTTCTTC. It is translated as CSVEQFGTSSYNEQFF.

The J gene is TRBJ1-1, the V gene TRBV3-1 (or the pseudogene TRBV3-2); D may be TRBD1 (6 bases). The CDR3 is 14 amino acids. Germline V gene lookup returns CDR1 LGHDT and CDR2 YNNKEL (reference sequence). Trimming took 2 bases from V and 2 from J, leaving 9 bases between them. The CDR3 sequence is CASSQQGGNTEAFF. As DNA, the CDR3 is TGTGCCAGCAGCCAACAAGGGGGTAACACTGAAGCTTTCTTT.

The chain recombines TRBV5-8 with TRBJ2-1, with a tentative D call TRBD2 (6 bases). The CDR3 totals 13 residues. Trimming took off 5 bases at V and 10 bases at J, with 16 bases between the two ends. Germline V gene lookup returns CDR1 SGHTS and CDR2 YDEGEE. CDR3 loop: CASSQGLTWEQFF. The CDR3 nucleotides read TGTGCCAGCAGTCAGGGACTGACGTGGGAGCAGTTCTTC.

This sequence joins TRBV6-1 and TRBJ1-6; D possibly corresponds to TRBD1 (5 bases). V lost 3 bases to trimming and J lost 10 bases, with 22 bases between them. Germline V gives CDR1 MNHNS, CDR2 SASEGT. This CDR3 comprises 17 residues. The DNA for the CDR3 is TGTGCCAGCAGTGACGATCGGGACTGGGTTTATGGGTCACCCCTCCACTTT. This codes for CASSDDRDWVYGSPLHF.

J is TRBJ1-2 and V is TRBV21-1. TRBV21-1 is an annotated pseudogene. CDR3 length: 15 amino acids. This CDR3 reads CASSKVVVLDYGYTF. Here the CDR3 DNA reads TGTGCCAGCAGCAAAGTCGTAGTCCTAGACTATGGCTACACCTTC.

V gene TRBV10-3 combines with J gene TRBJ1-2, with 9 bases matching TRBD1. Germline trimming cut 7 bases from V and 7 bases from J; bases unmatched to any gene: 7. The CDR3 has 13 residues. The V gene's germline CDR1 is ENHRY and CDR2 SYGVKD. The CDR3 bases are TGTGCCATCAACCAGGACAGGGGAGGTGGCTACACCTTC. As protein: CAINQDRGGGYTF.

In its sample, this clone was seen once. The chain couples TRBV6-6 to TRBJ2-3; D is uncertain. Trimming stripped 5 bases from V and 4 bases from J, with 7 bases between. This CDR3 is built from 12 residues. Germline V gene lookup returns CDR1 MNHNY and CDR2 SVGAGI (reference sequence). The CDR3 nucleotides read TGTGCCAGCAGTAGGAGCGCAGATACGCAGTATTTT. Its protein is CASSRSADTQYF.

This clone appeared a few times. CDR3 amino acids: CASASGTTNEKLFF. The DNA of the CDR3 is TGTGCCAGCGCCTCGGGGACAACTAATGAAAAACTGTTTTTT. The chain couples TRBV18 to TRBJ1-4; D uncertain. The CDR3 totals 14 residues. The germline V gene has CDR1 KGHSH and CDR2 LQKENI. Trimming removed 8 bases at V and 0 bases at J, with 10 bases between.

This chain links TRBV10-3 with TRBJ1-6; D unclear. This CDR3 contains 16 residues. The germline gives CDR1 ENHRY, CDR2 SYGVKD. V lost 4 bases to trimming and J lost 1 base, with 11 bases between them. The CDR3, as DNA: TGTGCCATCAGTGGGCAGTCGGGGTCCTATAATTCACCCCTCCACTTT. Translated, it gives CAISGQSGSYNSPLHF.

Notes on this clone: The sample carries other DNA sequences with the same CDR3. This rearrangement joins TRBV5-3 to TRBJ2-2, with 10 bases matching TRBD2. TRBV5-3 is known as an ORF, though its function is uncertain. J was trimmed by 4 bases and V by 7 bases; bases with no gene match: 7. The CDR3 contains 15 residues. The CDR3 nucleotides are TGTGCCAGATTTAGCGGGGGGTCATCCACCGGGGAGCTGTTTTTT. Translated, it gives CARFSGGSSTGELFF.

The chain couples TRBV6-5 to TRBJ2-7, with D unclear. Trimming stripped 2 bases from V and 1 base from J, with 6 bases between. CDR1 and CDR2 from the germline V gene are MNHEY and SVGAGI. The CDR3 runs 13 residues. The CDR3 DNA sequence: TGTGCCAGCAGTTACGGAGATTCCTACGAGCAGTACTTC. Residues: CASSYGDSYEQYF.

The chain uses TRBV10-2 and TRBJ1-5; tentatively, D is TRBD1 (6 bases). V was shortened by 5 bases and J by 6 bases, with 11 bases between the two germline ends. Per the germline V gene, CDR1 is WSHSY and CDR2 is SAAADI. This CDR3 is built from 13 residues. The CDR3 protein is CASSLGGAQPQHF. Written as DNA, the CDR3 is TGCGCCAGCAGTTTGGGGGGGGCTCAGCCCCAGCATTTT.

The chain carries TRBV5-6 and TRBJ1-6; 8 bases match TRBD1. With 2 bases clipped from V and 1 base from J, the junction kept 8 bases outside the gene matches. Germline loops: CDR1 SGHDT, CDR2 YYEEEE. This CDR3 is 18 amino acids long. CDR3 protein: CASSFGHRGGSYNSPLHF. The CDR3 DNA is TGTGCCAGCAGCTTCGGTCACAGGGGGGGATCCTATAATTCACCCCTCCACTTT.

V is TRBV29-1 and J is TRBJ2-2, with D possibly matching TRBD1 (6 bases). The germline V gene has CDR1 SQVTM and CDR2 ANQGSEA. Trimming removed 8 bases from V and 2 bases from J, with 15 bases in between. The CDR3 totals 14 residues. The CDR3 sequence is CSIREGGNTGELFF. In nucleotides, the CDR3 is TGCAGCATCAGGGAAGGGGGAAACACCGGGGAGCTGTTTTTT.